These 16 T cell receptor beta chains originate from one sample sequenced in a study of regulatory T cells in long-lasting Graves disease. Time point in this sample: newly diagnosed GD, antithyroid drugs for less than 3 months. The TCR library was made from RNA extracted from PBMCs. Arm-PCR with iRepertoire HTBI primers amplified the CDR3 regions for these TCR beta libraries. TCRdb independently ran MiXCR on the multiplex PCR reads; one entry per CDR3 protein. The sample lists 400,000 to 500,000 distinct CDR3 sequences; 13% to 15% were seen once. This sample also appeared in a second study, on T cells in Graves' hyperthyroidism and ophthalmopathy.

Sequencing used peripheral blood mononuclear cells (PBMCs), obtained at new diagnosis, from a patient treated with antithyroid drugs. These receptors came from a woman between 50 and 59 years old with Graves disease.

This clonotype was counted many times. The chain links TRBV2 to TRBJ2-5, with D tentatively TRBD2 (6 bases). Trimming left V 6 bases short and J 4 bases short, with 21 bases between. The germline CDR1 and CDR2 sequences are SNHLY and FYNNEI. The CDR3 is 16 residues long. CDR3 in amino acids: CASRGRGGKVRETQYF. CDR3 sequence (DNA): TGTGCCAGCAGGGGTCGGGGAGGCAAAGTTCGAGAGACCCAGTACTTC.

V usage is TRBV4-1 and J usage is TRBJ2-1, with D possibly matching TRBD2 (5 bases). V lost 4 bases and J lost 6, with 10 bases in between. The CDR3 covers 13 residues. Germline-derived CDR1 and CDR2 are MGHRA and YSYEKL. CDR3 residues: CASSPDSTNEQFF. In nucleotides, the CDR3 is TGCGCCAGCAGCCCGGACTCCACCAATGAGCAGTTCTTC.

This chain joins TRBV20-1 and TRBJ2-1; possibly TRBD1 or TRBD2 for D (5 bases each). CDR1 and CDR2 (germline): DFQATT, SNEGSKA (reference sequence). The V and J ends lost 5 bases and 7 bases respectively, with 9 bases between them. This CDR3 has 11 residues. The chain's CDR3 is CSAAEGNEQFF. In nucleotides, the CDR3 is TGCAGTGCTGCCGAGGGGAATGAGCAGTTCTTC.

The CDR3 sequence: CASMGALNQPQHF. CDR3 nucleotides: TGTGCCAGCATGGGGGCACTCAATCAGCCCCAGCATTTT. The gene calls are TRBV28 and TRBJ1-5; possible D gene TRBD1, 6 bases. Germline V lookup: CDR1 MDHEN, CDR2 SYDVKM. The CDR3 contains 13 residues. V dropped 7 bases and J dropped 3 bases, with 10 bases sitting between them. The entire variable domain, with the rest obtained from reference TRBV28 and TRBJ1-5, is as follows: DVKVTQSSRYLVKRTGEKVFLECVQDMDHENMFWYRQDPGLGLRLIYFSYDVKMKEKGDIPEGYSVSREKKERFSLILESASTNQTSMYLCASMGALNQPQHFGDGTRLSIL.

There are many counts of this clonotype. V usage is TRBV6-1 and J usage is TRBJ2-7; TRBD2 is a possible D gene (5 bases). In germline, CDR1 is MNHNS, CDR2 SASEGT. V lost 8 bases, J lost 1 base, and 15 bases lay in between. CDR3 size: 14 residues. The CDR3 region is CASQVRERSYEQYF. The DNA for the CDR3 is TGTGCCAGCCAAGTAAGGGAGAGGTCCTACGAGCAGTACTTC.

This clonotype was seen many times. The V call is TRBV5-1, the J call TRBJ2-7, with 8 bases matching TRBD1. The CDR3 contains 15 residues. Trimming took 3 bases from V and 1 from J; bases not matched to a gene: 6. Germline values: CDR1 SGHRS, CDR2 YFSETQ. CDR3 sequence: CASSSWTGRSYEQYF. The CDR3 coding sequence is TGCGCCAGCAGCTCATGGACAGGGAGGTCCTACGAGCAGTACTTC.

The table lists this clonotype with a few counts. This rearrangement joins TRBV28 to TRBJ1-3, with D possibly TRBD1 on 5 matching bases. This CDR3 contains 16 residues. Germline assignment: CDR1 MDHEN and CDR2 SYDVKM. With 5 bases removed from V and 0 bases from J, the gap between germline ends came to 14 bases. The CDR3 DNA reads TGTGCCAGCAGTCCAGGGTCTCTGAACTCTGGAAACACCATATATTTT. Amino acid sequence: CASSPGSLNSGNTIYF.

This clonotype was picked up many times. The chain couples TRBV12-3 or TRBV12-4 to TRBJ2-7, with D perhaps matching TRBD1 or TRBD2 (5 bases each). This CDR3 region has 13 residues. The germline V and J ends were trimmed by 6 bases and 0 bases, with 9 bases remaining between them. The CDR3 is CASRRGASYEQYF. CDR3 coding DNA: TGTGCCAGCAGGAGGGGTGCCTCCTACGAGCAGTACTTC.

This clonotype was recorded many times. The CDR3 DNA follows: TGTGCCAGCAGCTATCCGGGACAGGGGGTAGAGGAGCAGTTCTTC. Translated, it gives CASSYPGQGVEEQFF. The V call is TRBV11-1, the J call TRBJ2-1; TRBD1 aligns across 11 bases. The V segment lost 4 bases and the J segment 10 bases; nucleotides outside the gene matches: 9. The CDR3 has 15 amino acids. Germline lookup yields CDR1 SGHAT and CDR2 FQDESV (reference sequence).

The CDR3 DNA follows: TGTGCCAGCAGCCCGGGGGTGGTCGAGTTAGGGCAAGAGACCCAGTACTTC. Translation: CASSPGVVELGQETQYF. V gene TRBV5-6 combines with J gene TRBJ2-5; maybe TRBD2 (6 bases). With 4 bases removed from V and 2 bases from J, the gap between germline ends came to 21 bases. This CDR3 spans 17 amino acids. The germline V gene has CDR1 SGHDT and CDR2 YYEEEE.

This clonotype was detected ten times or more. The rearrangement uses TRBV7-9 and TRBJ2-2; D unresolved. This CDR3 contains 12 residues. CDR1 SEHNR and CDR2 FQNEAQ come from the germline V gene (reference sequence). Trimming cost V 4 bases and J 5 bases, with 5 bases left between them. DNA of the CDR3: TGTGCCAGCAGCTCGGCGACCGGGGAGCTGTTTTTT. Amino acid sequence: CASSSATGELFF.

This clonotype was seen ten or more times. The J gene is TRBJ1-5, the V gene TRBV25-1; maybe TRBD1 (5 bases). The CDR3 runs 13 residues. Germline-derived CDR1 and CDR2 are MGHDK and SYGVNS. Trimming shortened V by 8 bases and J by 0 bases, and 8 bases separated the two germline ends. This CDR3 reads CASRQSSNQPQHF. CDR3 in DNA: TGTGCCAGCCGACAGTCTAGCAATCAGCCCCAGCATTTT.

This clonotype was detected many times. The rearrangement joins TRBV12-3 or TRBV12-4 to TRBJ1-2; the match to TRBD1 covers 7 bases. Trimming at V came to 4 bases and at J to 5 bases, leaving 7 bases not matched to a gene. This CDR3 has 14 amino acids. This CDR3 is CASSSDRAGYGYTF. DNA of the CDR3: TGTGCCAGCAGTTCCGACAGGGCAGGGTATGGCTACACCTTC.

This clonotype was recorded many times. The chain is built from TRBV19 and TRBJ1-1; D uncertain. Germline assignment: CDR1 LNHDA and CDR2 SQIVND (reference sequence). Trimming pared 5 bases from V and 2 bases from J, leaving 12 bases between. CDR3 length: 14 residues. The CDR3 nucleotides are TGTGCCAGTAGTCCGGACGGCGCCAACACTGAAGCTTTCTTT. It yields the protein CASSPDGANTEAFF.

This clonotype was detected many times. This chain joins TRBV28 and TRBJ1-1; D ambiguous. V was shortened by 6 bases and J by 4 bases, with 15 bases between the two germline ends. This CDR3 has 14 amino acids. From germline, CDR1 is MDHEN and CDR2 SYDVKM. The CDR3 here is CASSPPLGTTEAFF. CDR3 nucleotide sequence: TGTGCCAGCAGCCCCCCCTTGGGAACCACTGAAGCTTTCTTT.

In its sample, this clonotype was seen a few times. This chain uses TRBV29-1 with TRBJ2-5; no reliable D call. V was clipped by 6 bases and J by 0 bases, with 11 bases between them. The germline V gene has CDR1 SQVTM and CDR2 ANQGSEA. The CDR3 spans 13 residues. CDR3 residues: CSVRLADQETQYF. CDR3 nucleotide sequence: TGCAGCGTGCGGTTGGCAGACCAAGAGACCCAGTACTTC.